Listed here is a single T cell receptor (beta chain). What it binds is unknown. The entry originates in a study of T cell responses to AZD1222 COVID-19 vaccine. Trimming stripped 0 bases from V and 3 bases from J, with 11 bases between. In germline, CDR1 is MNHEY, CDR2 SMNVEV (reference sequence). There are 15 residues in the CDR3. Findings and caveats of the study: White British donors predominated, females outnumbered males, and clonal diversity was possibly underestimated. After the peak T cell response, and only then, were repertoires sampled. Two AZD1222 administrations were followed by greater Spike-specific TCR breadth and depth.

The assay was immunoSEQ multiplex PCR, and TCRdb's table has in-frame clones only and misses some. The data contain some 110,000 clones, roughly 85% of them singletons. The chain couples TRBV27 to TRBJ1-2; D is possibly TRBD1 (5 bases). The sample was peripheral blood, taken on day 0 of MenACWY control vaccination. The receptor was isolated from an adult in good health. In nucleotides, the CDR3 is TGTGCCAGCAGTTTATCGAACGGCAGGGACTATGGCTACACCTTC. As protein: CASSLSNGRDYGYTF.